A single sample is the source of the 30 T cell receptor beta chains below, sequenced in a study of CD8 T cells in ankylosing spondylitis. MiXCR, run by TCRdb on the 5' RACE reads, gives a single entry per CDR3 protein. The sample has about 360,000 distinct CDR3 sequences; 20% to 25% are singletons. Sequencing used blood, either unsorted or a sorted T cell fraction (not recorded which). These receptors were taken from a male donor with ankylosing spondylitis or in good health (not recorded which).

In this sample, this clonotype turned up a few times. The V gene is TRBV24-1, the J gene TRBJ2-5; 8 bases agree with TRBD1. V dropped 5 bases and J dropped 4; count of bases not matched to a gene: 2. The CDR3 totals 13 residues. Germline CDR1 KGHDR, CDR2 SFDVKD. CDR3 nucleotides: TGTGCCACCAGTGGGCAGGGGGCAGAGACCCAGTACTTC. Its protein product is CATSGQGAETQYF.

CDR3 DNA: TGCAGCGTCCGCGGGACAGGCCTTACCTACGAGCAGTACTTC. It yields the protein CSVRGTGLTYEQYF. The rearrangement joins TRBV29-1 to TRBJ2-7, with 8 bases lining up with TRBD1. Germline V lookup: CDR1 SQVTM, CDR2 ANQGSEA. Unmatched junction bases numbered 9, after V lost 6 bases and J lost 2 bases. There are 14 residues in the CDR3.

There are a few counts of this clonotype. The chain is built from TRBV11-1 and TRBJ2-1; TRBD2 agrees at 12 bases. The CDR3 has 18 amino acids. V shed 5 bases, J shed 0 bases, and the junction held 8 bases outside the gene matches. Germline lookup yields CDR1 SGHAT and CDR2 FQDESV (reference sequence). The CDR3 reads CASSNPTSGGFSYNEQFF. In DNA, the CDR3 is TGTGCCAGCAGCAATCCTACTAGCGGGGGGTTCTCCTACAATGAGCAGTTCTTC. Full variable domain (outside the CDR3, taken from reference TRBV11-1 and TRBJ2-1): EAEVAQSPRYKITEKSQAVAFWCDPISGHATLYWYRQILGQGPELLVQFQDESVVDDSQLPKDRFSAERLKGVDSTLKIQPAELGDSAMYLCASSNPTSGGFSYNEQFFGPGTRLTVL.

This clonotype occurred a few times. This chain uses TRBV6-5 with TRBJ2-1, with 7 bases matching TRBD1. The CDR3 is 16 amino acids. The V gene end was trimmed by 2 bases and the J gene end by 0 bases; junction bases not matched to a gene: 4. Germline CDR1 reads MNHEY; CDR2 reads SVGAGI. CDR3 residues: CASSYGQASSYNEQFF. CDR3 coding DNA: TGTGCCAGCAGTTACGGACAGGCGAGCTCCTACAATGAGCAGTTCTTC.

This clonotype was recorded a few times. V usage is TRBV12-3 or TRBV12-4 and J usage is TRBJ2-5, with 7 bases aligning to TRBD1. With V trimmed by 5 bases and J by 9 bases, 3 bases remained unmatched. The length of the CDR3 is 11 residues. CDR3 residues: CASSLTGPQYF. The CDR3 region has the DNA TGTGCCAGCAGTCTGACAGGGCCCCAGTACTTC.

The rearrangement uses TRBV4-1 and TRBJ2-1; D remains unclear. The germline gives CDR1 MGHRA, CDR2 YSYEKL. This CDR3 spans 14 amino acids. V dropped 1 base and J dropped 8 bases, with 12 bases sitting between them. The CDR3 region has the DNA TGCGCCAGCAGCCAAGTGTCCGACGCAGATGAGCAGTTCTTC. It codes for CASSQVSDADEQFF.

This clonotype was counted ten times or more. CDR3 DNA sequence: TGTGCCAGCAGTTTTAACATTCTGAACACTGAAGCTTTCTTT. Its translation: CASSFNILNTEAFF. This chain links TRBV12-3 or TRBV12-4 with TRBJ1-1; D not resolved. Trimming took off 3 bases at V and 0 bases at J, with 8 bases between the two ends. The CDR3 covers 14 residues.

This clonotype was seen more than once but under ten times. The V call is TRBV12-3 or TRBV12-4, the J call TRBJ2-1; 12 bases agree with TRBD2. The CDR3 sequence is 16 residues long. Trimming cost V 6 bases and J 4 bases; bases outside gene matches: 7. This chain's CDR3 is CASSARLAGEYNEQFF. CDR3 bases: TGTGCCAGCAGCGCCCGACTAGCGGGGGAGTACAATGAGCAGTTCTTC.

The chain combines TRBV12-3 or TRBV12-4 with TRBJ2-3; D gene ambiguous. Trimming left V 8 bases short and J 5 bases short, with 11 bases between. This CDR3 region has 12 residues. CDR3 region: CASPFAVDTQYF. CDR3 nucleotide sequence: TGTGCCAGCCCGTTCGCGGTAGATACGCAGTATTTT.

V usage is TRBV2 and J usage is TRBJ2-2; TRBD2 is a possible D gene (7 bases). With 8 bases removed from V and 4 bases from J, the gap between germline ends came to 14 bases. CDR3 size: 14 residues. The germline CDR1 and CDR2 sequences are SNHLY and FYNNEI. CDR3 sequence reads: CASRAGGPTGELFF. The CDR3 region has the DNA TGTGCCAGCCGCGCCGGGGGGCCCACCGGGGAGCTGTTTTTT.

This clonotype was seen many times. The gene calls are TRBV9 and TRBJ2-1; weak D call: TRBD2 (7 bases). Between the trimmed V and J ends, which lost 0 bases and 6 bases, there was a span of 13 bases. Germline CDR1 is SGDLS and CDR2 is YYNGEE. This CDR3 has 15 amino acids. CDR3 amino acids: CASSVALGGPNEQFF. DNA for the CDR3: TGTGCCAGCAGCGTAGCGCTCGGGGGGCCCAATGAGCAGTTCTTC.

This chain links TRBV7-2 with TRBJ2-5; D not certain. The CDR3 totals 14 residues. From germline, CDR1 is SGHTA and CDR2 FQGNSA. V was shortened by 4 bases and J by 0 bases, with 9 bases between the two germline ends. CDR3 protein: CASSSRLDQETQYF. The CDR3 DNA reads TGTGCCAGCAGCTCCCGCCTAGACCAAGAGACCCAGTACTTC.

V gene TRBV6-5 combines with J gene TRBJ1-2; 7 positions agree with TRBD1. This CDR3 comprises 12 residues. Germline CDR1 reads MNHEY; CDR2 reads SVGAGI. J lost 8 bases, V lost 7 bases, and 7 bases had no gene match. The chain's CDR3 is CASKDRPGGYTF. Written as DNA, the CDR3 is TGTGCCAGCAAGGACAGGCCTGGGGGCTACACCTTC.

This clonotype turned up a few times. The chain recombines TRBV2 with TRBJ2-7, with 9 bases matching TRBD2. This CDR3 contains 15 residues. CDR1 is SNHLY, CDR2 FYNNEI, per germline. The trim removed 2 bases at V and 3 bases at J, leaving 5 bases unmatched. In DNA form, the CDR3 reads TGTGCCAGCAGTGAAATTGTACTAGCGGGCTACGAGCAGTACTTC. Protein: CASSEIVLAGYEQYF.

The rearrangement uses TRBV27 and TRBJ2-7; D may match TRBD1 or TRBD2 (7 bases each). Trimming took off 10 bases at V and 3 bases at J, with 13 bases between the two ends. Germline values: CDR1 MNHEY, CDR2 SMNVEV (reference sequence). The CDR3 is 12 amino acids. The CDR3 DNA reads as TGTGCCACCAGGGGGGGTTACTACGAGCAGTACTTC. Protein: CATRGGYYEQYF.

The chain employs TRBV10-3 and TRBJ2-7; D not resolved. The germline CDR1 and CDR2 sequences are ENHRY and SYGVKD. CDR3 length: 12 residues. V was clipped by 3 bases and J by 4 bases, with 7 bases between them. Written as DNA, the CDR3 is TGTGCCATCAGTGACATGCGATACGAGCAGTACTTC. Translated: CAISDMRYEQYF.

This clonotype was detected a few times. The chain joins TRBV3-1 to TRBJ1-1; no clear D gene. Looked up from germline, CDR1 is LGHDT and CDR2 is YNNKEL (reference sequence). Trimming left V 3 bases short and J 5 bases short, with 10 bases between. The CDR3 contains 13 residues. CDR3 residues: CASSQSRWTEAFF. Here the CDR3 DNA reads TGTGCCAGCAGCCAGAGTCGTTGGACTGAAGCTTTCTTT.

The chain combines TRBV4-1 with TRBJ1-1; D uncertain. Per germline, CDR1 MGHRA and CDR2 YSYEKL. Trimming took 4 bases from V and 2 from J, leaving 5 bases between them. The CDR3 length is 12 residues. The chain's CDR3 is CASSRTNTEAFF. Written as DNA, the CDR3 is TGCGCCAGCAGCCGCACCAACACTGAAGCTTTCTTT.

The chain links TRBV27 to TRBJ2-7, with 9 bases identical to TRBD1. The CDR3 has 16 residues. Germline loops: CDR1 MNHEY, CDR2 SMNVEV (reference sequence). After removal of 5 bases from V and 4 bases from J, the junction contained 12 bases not matched to a gene. CDR3 loop: CASSPWILDRGYEQYF. The CDR3 nucleotides are TGTGCCAGCAGTCCTTGGATCTTGGACAGGGGTTACGAGCAGTACTTC.

This clonotype came up a few times. J is TRBJ2-3 and V is TRBV15; perhaps TRBD2 as D (5 bases). Germline CDR1 reads LNHNV; CDR2 reads YYDKDF (reference sequence). The V end was cut by 5 bases, the J end by 5 bases, with 20 bases between. The CDR3 runs to 16 residues. The CDR3 DNA reads as TGTGCCACCAGCCGAGGACTGGGCCCGGCGGAAGATACGCAGTATTTT. Amino acids: CATSRGLGPAEDTQYF.

This clonotype was seen only a few times. The rearrangement links TRBV29-1 to TRBJ2-1; no definite D call. There are 12 residues in the CDR3. V was trimmed by 3 bases and J by 3 bases, leaving 6 bases between them. Germline V gives CDR1 SQVTM, CDR2 ANQGSEA. CDR3 protein: CSVDDGYNEQFF. CDR3 in DNA: TGCAGCGTTGACGACGGCTACAATGAGCAGTTCTTC.

The chain employs TRBV30 and TRBJ2-3; TRBD2 matches at 8 bases. Per the germline V gene, CDR1 is GTSNPN and CDR2 is SVGIG (reference sequence). The CDR3 loop spans 16 amino acids. V lost 1 base and J lost 4; bases outside the gene matches: 10. The CDR3 loop reads CAWSGLGGATADTQYF. In nucleotides, the CDR3 is TGTGCCTGGAGTGGACTCGGGGGGGCCACGGCAGATACGCAGTATTTT.

The V and J genes are TRBV12-3 or TRBV12-4 and TRBJ2-3, with D possibly being TRBD1 (5 bases). V lost 7 bases and J lost 0, with 11 bases in between. This CDR3 spans 14 amino acids. CDR3 DNA sequence: TGTGCCAGCACCAAGACAGAAAGCACAGATACGCAGTATTTT. Residues: CASTKTESTDTQYF.

V is TRBV29-1 and J is TRBJ2-5; maybe TRBD1 (5 bases). Germline V lookup: CDR1 SQVTM, CDR2 ANQGSEA. Trimming left V 0 bases short and J 1 base short, with 15 bases between. This CDR3 is 16 amino acids long. The CDR3 region is CSVEDWTNLSQETQYF. Written as DNA, the CDR3 is TGCAGCGTTGAAGATTGGACAAACCTCAGCCAAGAGACCCAGTACTTC.

V gene TRBV29-1 combines with J gene TRBJ1-2; D not resolved. The germline V gene encodes CDR1 SQVTM and CDR2 ANQGSEA. Trimming pared 1 base from V and 0 bases from J, leaving 15 bases between. The CDR3 runs to 16 residues. The CDR3 here is CSVEALDTVSNYGYTF. The CDR3 DNA reads as TGCAGCGTTGAAGCCCTCGACACGGTCTCTAACTATGGCTACACCTTC.

This clonotype was counted a single time. The genes are TRBV20-1 and TRBJ2-2, with 8 bases fitting TRBD2. Germline CDR1 and CDR2: DFQATT and SNEGSKA (reference sequence). The CDR3 extends over 15 amino acids. V dropped 0 bases and J dropped 4; count of bases not matched to a gene: 4. The CDR3 nucleotides are TGCAGTGCTAGAGATGACGGGGGGGCCACCGGGGAGCTGTTTTTT. Residues: CSARDDGGATGELFF.

The chain employs TRBV15 and TRBJ2-5; D remains unclear. This CDR3 region has 15 residues. The V end lost 1 base, the J end lost 1 base, and 10 bases lay between the germline ends. In germline, CDR1 is LNHNV, CDR2 YYDKDF (reference sequence). The CDR3 DNA is TGTGCCACCAGCAGAGTACCCGACGGCCAAGAGACCCAGTACTTC. Residues: CATSRVPDGQETQYF.

V and J are TRBV5-5 and TRBJ2-3; D unclear. Germline V gives CDR1 SGHKS, CDR2 YYEKEE (reference sequence). The CDR3 totals 13 residues. Trimming shortened V by 4 bases and J by 6 bases, and 12 bases separated the two germline ends. CDR3 residues: CASSRPSSDTQYF. The DNA for the CDR3 is TGTGCCAGCAGCCGGCCGAGTTCTGATACGCAGTATTTT.

This clonotype has just a few counts. The J gene is TRBJ2-3, the V gene TRBV7-3; 13 nucleotides match TRBD2. The CDR3 consists of 15 residues. Germline values: CDR1 SGHTA, CDR2 FQGTGA. V lost 3 bases and J lost 4; bases outside the gene matches: 1. CDR3 DNA: TGTGCCAGCAGCTTCGGACTAGCGGGGGCAGATACGCAGTATTTT. It encodes CASSFGLAGADTQYF.

This clonotype was counted between two and nine times. The V gene is TRBV7-6, the J gene TRBJ2-1; D is unresolved. Germline CDR1 and CDR2: SGHVS and FNYEAQ. V was clipped by 1 base and J by 7 bases, with 17 bases between them. This CDR3 comprises 16 residues. The CDR3 nucleotides read TGTGCCAGCAGCTTAGGCGGACCCTCCCCGCGGAATGAGCAGTTCTTC. Its protein product is CASSLGGPSPRNEQFF.